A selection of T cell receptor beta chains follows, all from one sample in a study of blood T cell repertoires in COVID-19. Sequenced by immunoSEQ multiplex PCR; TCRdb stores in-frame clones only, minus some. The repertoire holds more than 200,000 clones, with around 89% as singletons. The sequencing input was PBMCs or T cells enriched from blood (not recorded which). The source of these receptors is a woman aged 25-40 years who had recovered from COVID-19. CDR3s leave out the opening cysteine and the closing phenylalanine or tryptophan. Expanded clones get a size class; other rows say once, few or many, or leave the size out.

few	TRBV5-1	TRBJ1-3	ASSADRWIHTIY
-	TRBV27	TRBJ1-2	ASKERTGANYGYT
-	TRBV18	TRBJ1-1	ASSPLYDRMNTEAF
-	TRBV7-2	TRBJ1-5	ASSPGQGNQPQH
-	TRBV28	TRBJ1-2	ASSFGQGVPSNYGYT
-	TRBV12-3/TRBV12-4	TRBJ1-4	ASSLRLNEKLF
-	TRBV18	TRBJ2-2	ASSLRLAFDTGELF
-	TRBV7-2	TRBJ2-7	ASSLVGTGDAEQY
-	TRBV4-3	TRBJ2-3	ASSQDPGLAGGTQY
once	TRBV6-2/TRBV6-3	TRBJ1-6	ASSYSTAKGTANSPLH
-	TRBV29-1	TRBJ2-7	SAGPAGGVSEQY
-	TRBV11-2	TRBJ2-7	ASSLGLQADSYEQY
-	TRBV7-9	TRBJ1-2	ASSSGQGAVDGYT
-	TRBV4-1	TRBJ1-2	ASSQDLTGGGYT
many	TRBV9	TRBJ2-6	ASSREGANVLT
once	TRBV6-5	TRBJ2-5	ASRVRVETQY
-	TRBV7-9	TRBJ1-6	ASSLDGDSPLH